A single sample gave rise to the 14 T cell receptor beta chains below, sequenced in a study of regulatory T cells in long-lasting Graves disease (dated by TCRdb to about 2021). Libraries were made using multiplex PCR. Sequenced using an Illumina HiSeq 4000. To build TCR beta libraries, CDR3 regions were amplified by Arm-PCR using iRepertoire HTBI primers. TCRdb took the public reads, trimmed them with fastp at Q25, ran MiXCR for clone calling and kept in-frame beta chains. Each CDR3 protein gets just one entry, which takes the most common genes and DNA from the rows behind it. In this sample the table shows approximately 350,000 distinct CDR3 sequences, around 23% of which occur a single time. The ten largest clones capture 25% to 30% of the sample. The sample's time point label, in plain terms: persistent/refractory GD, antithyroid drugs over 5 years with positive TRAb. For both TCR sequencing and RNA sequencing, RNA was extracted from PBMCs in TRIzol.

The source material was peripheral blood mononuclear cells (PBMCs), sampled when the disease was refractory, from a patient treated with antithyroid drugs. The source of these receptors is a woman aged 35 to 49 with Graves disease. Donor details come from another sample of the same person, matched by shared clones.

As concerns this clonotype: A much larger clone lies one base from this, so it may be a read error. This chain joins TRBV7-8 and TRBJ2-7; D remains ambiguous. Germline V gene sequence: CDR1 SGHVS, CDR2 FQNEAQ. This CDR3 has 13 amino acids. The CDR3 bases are TGTGTCAGCAGCTCGAGACTCGTATACGAGCAGTACTTC. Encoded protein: CVSSSRLVYEQYF.

The CDR3 spells CASSEASGSEQFF. In DNA, the CDR3 is TGTGCCAGCAGCGAGGCTAGCGGGAGTGAGCAGTTCTTC. The chain carries TRBV6-2 or TRBV6-3 and TRBJ2-5, with 10 nucleotides matching TRBD2. Gene TRBJ2-1 matches the end of the DNA better, so the J call may be wrong. Germline lookup yields CDR1 MNHEY and CDR2 SVGEGT. The CDR3 runs to 13 residues.

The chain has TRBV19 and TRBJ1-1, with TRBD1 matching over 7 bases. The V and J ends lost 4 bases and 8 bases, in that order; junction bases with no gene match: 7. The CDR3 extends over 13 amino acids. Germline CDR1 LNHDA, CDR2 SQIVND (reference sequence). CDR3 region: CASSTRQGREAFF. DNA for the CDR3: TGTGCCAGTAGTACCAGACAGGGCCGGGAAGCTTTCTTT. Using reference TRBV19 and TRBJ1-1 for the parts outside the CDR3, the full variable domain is DGGITQSPKYLFRKEGQNVTLSCEQNLNHDAMYWYRQDPGQGLRLIYYSQIVNDFQKGDIAEGYSVSREKKESFPLTVTSAQKNPTAFYLCASSTRQGREAFFGQGTRLTVV.

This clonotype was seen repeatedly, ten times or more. The DNA of the CDR3 is TGCAGCGTTGAAACTAGCGGGTTCCCCTACGAGCAGTACTTC. Protein: CSVETSGFPYEQYF. This sequence joins TRBV29-1 and TRBJ2-7; 9 bases are shared with TRBD2. CDR1 SQVTM and CDR2 ANQGSEA come from the germline V gene. V was clipped by 2 bases and J by 2 bases; unmatched bases: 4. The CDR3 runs to 14 residues.

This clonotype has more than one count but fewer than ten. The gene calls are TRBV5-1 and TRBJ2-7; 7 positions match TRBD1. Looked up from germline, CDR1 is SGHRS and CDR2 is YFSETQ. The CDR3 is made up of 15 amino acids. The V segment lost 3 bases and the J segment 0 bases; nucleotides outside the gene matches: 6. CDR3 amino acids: CASSSGQSFSYEQYF. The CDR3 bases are TGCGCCAGCAGCTCGGGACAGAGCTTCTCCTACGAGCAGTACTTC.

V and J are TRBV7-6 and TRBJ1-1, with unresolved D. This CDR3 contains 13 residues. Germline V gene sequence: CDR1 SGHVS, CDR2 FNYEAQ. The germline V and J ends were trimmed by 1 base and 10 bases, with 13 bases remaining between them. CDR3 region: CASSLDGSYPAFF. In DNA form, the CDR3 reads TGTGCCAGCAGCTTAGACGGGTCCTACCCAGCTTTCTTT.

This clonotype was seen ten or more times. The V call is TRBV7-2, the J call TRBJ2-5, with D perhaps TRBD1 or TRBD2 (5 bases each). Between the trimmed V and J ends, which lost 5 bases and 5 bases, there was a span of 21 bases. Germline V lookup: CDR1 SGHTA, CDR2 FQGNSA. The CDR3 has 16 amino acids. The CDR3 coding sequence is TGTGCCAGCAGCGGATCCGGGACCCTCACGGGCGAGACCCAGTACTTC. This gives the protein CASSGSGTLTGETQYF.

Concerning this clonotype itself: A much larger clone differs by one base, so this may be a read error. CDR3 nucleotides: TGTACCAGCATTAGTAATGAAAAACTGTTTTTT. The encoded protein is CTSISNEKLFF. This chain links TRBV28 with TRBJ1-4; no firm D call. There are 11 residues in the CDR3. Germline V gene data show CDR1 as MDHEN and CDR2 as SYDVKM.

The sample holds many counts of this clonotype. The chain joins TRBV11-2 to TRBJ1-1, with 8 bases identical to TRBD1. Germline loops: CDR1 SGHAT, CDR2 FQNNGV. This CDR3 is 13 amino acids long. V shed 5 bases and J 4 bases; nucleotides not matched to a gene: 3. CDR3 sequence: CASSRTGGTEAFF. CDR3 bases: TGTGCCAGCAGCCGAACAGGGGGCACTGAAGCTTTCTTT.

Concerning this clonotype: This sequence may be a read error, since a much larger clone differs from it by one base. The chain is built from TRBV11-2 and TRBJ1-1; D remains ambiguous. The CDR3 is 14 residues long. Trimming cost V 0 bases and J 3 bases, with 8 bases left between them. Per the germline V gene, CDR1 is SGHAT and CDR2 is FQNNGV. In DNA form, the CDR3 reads TGTGCCAGCAGCTTAGACAGAACGGACACTGAAGCTTTCTTT. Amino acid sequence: CASSLDRTDTEAFF.

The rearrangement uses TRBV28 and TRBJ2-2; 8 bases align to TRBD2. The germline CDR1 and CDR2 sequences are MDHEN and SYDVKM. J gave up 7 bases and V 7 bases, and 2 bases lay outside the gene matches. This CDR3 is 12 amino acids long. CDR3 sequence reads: CASKRESGELFF. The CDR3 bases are TGTGCCAGCAAGCGGGAGAGCGGGGAGCTGTTTTTT.

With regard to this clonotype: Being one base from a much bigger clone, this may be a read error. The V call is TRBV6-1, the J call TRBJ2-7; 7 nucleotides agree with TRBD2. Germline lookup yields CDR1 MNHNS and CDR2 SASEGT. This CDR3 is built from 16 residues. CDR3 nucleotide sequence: TGTGCCAGCAGTGAAGAATCTGGCGGGGGTCCCTACGAGCAGTGCTTC. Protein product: CASSEESGGGPYEQCF.

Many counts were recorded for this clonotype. This chain's CDR3 is CSVGRQHTGELFF. CDR3 bases: TGCAGCGTTGGGAGGCAGCACACCGGGGAGCTGTTTTTT. The chain has TRBV29-1 and TRBJ2-2, with TRBD2 as a possible D gene (5 bases). The CDR3 covers 13 residues. Trimming took 4 bases from V and 3 from J, leaving 9 bases between them. Germline V CDR1 and CDR2: SQVTM, ANQGSEA.

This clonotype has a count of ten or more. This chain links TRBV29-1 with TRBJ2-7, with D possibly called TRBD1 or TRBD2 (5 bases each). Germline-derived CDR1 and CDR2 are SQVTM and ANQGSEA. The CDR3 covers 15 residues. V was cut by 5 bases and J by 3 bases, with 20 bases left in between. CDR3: CSVSKGPRADYEQYF. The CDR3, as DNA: TGCAGCGTTAGTAAGGGACCCAGGGCCGACTACGAGCAGTACTTC.